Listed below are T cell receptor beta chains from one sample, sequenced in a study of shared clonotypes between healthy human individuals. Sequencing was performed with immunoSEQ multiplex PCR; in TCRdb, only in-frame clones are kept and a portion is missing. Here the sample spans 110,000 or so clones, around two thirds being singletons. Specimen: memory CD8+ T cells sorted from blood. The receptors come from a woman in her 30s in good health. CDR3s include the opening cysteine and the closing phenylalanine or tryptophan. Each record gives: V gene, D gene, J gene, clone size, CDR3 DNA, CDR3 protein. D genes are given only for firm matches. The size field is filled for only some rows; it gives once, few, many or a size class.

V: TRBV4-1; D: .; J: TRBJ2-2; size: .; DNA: TGCGCCAGCAGCCAAGATCAAGGGTCCCCAGACACCGGGGAGCTGTTTTTT; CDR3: CASSQDQGSPDTGELFF
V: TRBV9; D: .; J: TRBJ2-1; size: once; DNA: TGTGCCAGCAGCCTCGCTGGTTCGGGTGATGAGCAGTTCTTC; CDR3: CASSLAGSGDEQFF
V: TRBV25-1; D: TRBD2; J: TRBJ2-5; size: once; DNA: TGTGCCAGCAGTGAAACTGGGACTAGCGGGTACCAAGAGACCCAGTACTTC; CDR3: CASSETGTSGYQETQYF
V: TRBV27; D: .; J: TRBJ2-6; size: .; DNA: TGTGCCAGCAGACTCTCTGGGGCCAACGTCCTGACTTTC; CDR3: CASRLSGANVLTF
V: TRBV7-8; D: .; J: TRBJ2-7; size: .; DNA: TGTGCCAGCAGCTTAGGGAGGGGAGCATCCTACGAGCAGTACTTC; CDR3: CASSLGRGASYEQYF
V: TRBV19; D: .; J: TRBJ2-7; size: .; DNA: TGTGCCAGTAGTATATGGGCAGGACCCTACGAGCAGTACTTC; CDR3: CASSIWAGPYEQYF
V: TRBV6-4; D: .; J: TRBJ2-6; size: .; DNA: TGTGCCAGCAGTGACTCGACAGGTGGGGCCAACGTCCTGACTTTC; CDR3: CASSDSTGGANVLTF
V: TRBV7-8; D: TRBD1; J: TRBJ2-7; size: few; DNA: TGTGCCAGCAGCTTAGGGGCAGGGGGCTACGAGCAGTACTTC; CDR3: CASSLGAGGYEQYF
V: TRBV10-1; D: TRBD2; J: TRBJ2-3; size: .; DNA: TGCGCCAGCAGTGAGGCTAGCGGGAGGTCAGATACGCAGTATTTT; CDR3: CASSEASGRSDTQYF
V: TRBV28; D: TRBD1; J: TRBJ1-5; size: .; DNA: TGTGCCAGCAGTTCCTCTGGCCTGAGACAGGGTGTTAGTCAGCCCCAGCATTTT; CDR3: CASSSSGLRQGVSQPQHF
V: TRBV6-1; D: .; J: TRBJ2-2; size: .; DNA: TGTGCCAGCAGTGAAGCGGAGAACGGGGAGCTGTTTTTT; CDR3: CASSEAENGELFF
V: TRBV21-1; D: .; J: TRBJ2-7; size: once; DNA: TGTGCCAGCAGCACCCTTAGACTAGCGGACCCCTACGAGCAGTACTTC; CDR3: CASSTLRLADPYEQYF
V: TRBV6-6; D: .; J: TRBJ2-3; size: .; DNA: TGTGCCACCTGGGATCAACCGACGCAGTATTTT; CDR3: CATWDQPTQYF
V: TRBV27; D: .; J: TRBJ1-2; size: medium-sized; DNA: TGTGCCAGCAGTTCCCAGGGAAACTATGGCTACACCTTC; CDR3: CASSSQGNYGYTF
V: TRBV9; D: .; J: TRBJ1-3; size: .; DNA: TGTGCCAGCAGCGTAGACTTTCTAGGAAACACCATATATTTT; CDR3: CASSVDFLGNTIYF
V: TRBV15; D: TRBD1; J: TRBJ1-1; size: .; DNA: TGTGCCACCAGCGAAGAGACAGGGAGTCCTACTGAAGCTTTCTTT; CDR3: CATSEETGSPTEAFF
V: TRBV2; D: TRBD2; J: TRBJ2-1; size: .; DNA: TGTGCCAGCGAGGTAGCGGGAGGTTACAACAATGAGCAGTTCTTC; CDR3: CASEVAGGYNNEQFF
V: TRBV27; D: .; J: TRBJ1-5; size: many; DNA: TGTGCCAGCAGTTTCACGGGGACGAGTCAGCCCCAGCATTTT; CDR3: CASSFTGTSQPQHF
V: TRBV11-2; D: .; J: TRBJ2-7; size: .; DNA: TGTGCCAGCAGCCCCCTGATGGGACATCTTTACGAGCAGTACTTC; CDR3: CASSPLMGHLYEQYF
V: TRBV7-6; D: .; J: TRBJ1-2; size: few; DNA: TGTGCCAGCAGCCCGGGACGCCACCGATCCCCGAGCTATGGCTACACCTTC; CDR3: CASSPGRHRSPSYGYTF
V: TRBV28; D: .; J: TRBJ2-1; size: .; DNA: TGTGCCAGCAGTTTACAGTTCCTAAGCTCCTACAATGAGCAGTTCTTC; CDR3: CASSLQFLSSYNEQFF
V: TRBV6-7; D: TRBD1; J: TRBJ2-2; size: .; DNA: TGTGCCAGGTGGATAAGTGGGACAGGCCGCACCGGGGAGCTGTTTTTT; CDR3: CARWISGTGRTGELFF
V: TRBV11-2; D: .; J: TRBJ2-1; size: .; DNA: TGTGCCAGCAGCTACATGATGAGCGATGAGCAGTTCTTC; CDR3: CASSYMMSDEQFF
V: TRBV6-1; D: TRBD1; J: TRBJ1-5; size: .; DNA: TGTGCCAGCAGTTTGGACAGGTCAAATCAGCCCCAGCATTTT; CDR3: CASSLDRSNQPQHF
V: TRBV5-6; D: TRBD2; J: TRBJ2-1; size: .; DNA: TGTGCCAGCAGCTTAGAACTAGCGGCTTACAATGAGCAGTTCTTC; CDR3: CASSLELAAYNEQFF
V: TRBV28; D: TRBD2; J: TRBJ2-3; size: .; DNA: TGTGCCAGCAGTTCAGGTAGCGGGACGACAGATACGCAGTATTTT; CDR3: CASSSGSGTTDTQYF
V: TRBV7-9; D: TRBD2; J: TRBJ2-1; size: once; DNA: TGTGCCAGCGAACTAGCGGGAGCGTACAATGAGCAGTTCTTC; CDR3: CASELAGAYNEQFF
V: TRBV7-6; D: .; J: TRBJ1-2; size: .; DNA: TGTGCCAGCAGCTTCCGGGCTGAATCTCGAAAGAATGGCTACACCTTC; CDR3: CASSFRAESRKNGYTF
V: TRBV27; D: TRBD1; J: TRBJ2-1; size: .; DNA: TGTGCCAGCAGTCGCTCGACAGGGAGCTCCTACAATGAGCAGTTCTTC; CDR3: CASSRSTGSSYNEQFF
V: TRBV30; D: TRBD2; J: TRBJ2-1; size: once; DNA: TGTGCCTGGAGTGTACGGACTAGCGGGAGTCGAATATTTGGGAATGAGCAGTTCTTC; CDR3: CAWSVRTSGSRIFGNEQFF
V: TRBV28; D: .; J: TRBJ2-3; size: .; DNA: TGTGCCAGCAAATTTTCACTTAGCACAGATACGCAGTATTTT; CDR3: CASKFSLSTDTQYF
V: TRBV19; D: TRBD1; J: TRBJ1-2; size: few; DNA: TGTGCCAGTGGCGGGACAGGGGGGCCGGTTGGCTACACCTTC; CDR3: CASGGTGGPVGYTF
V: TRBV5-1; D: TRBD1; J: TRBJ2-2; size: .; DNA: TGCGCCAGCAGCTTGGCGGGACAGGGTGTTAACACCGGGGAGCTGTTTTTT; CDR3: CASSLAGQGVNTGELFF
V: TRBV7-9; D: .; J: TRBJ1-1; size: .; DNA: TGTGCCAGCAGCCCCCGAGGGGGGAGTGCGAACACTGAAGCTTTCTTT; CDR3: CASSPRGGSANTEAFF
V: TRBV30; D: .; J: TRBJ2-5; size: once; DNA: TGTGCCTGGAGTCCCAGGGGAGAGACCCAGTACTTC; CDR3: CAWSPRGETQYF
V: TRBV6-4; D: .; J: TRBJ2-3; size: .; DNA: TGTGCCAGCAGTGAGTCGTTAGACGGGATGGGTACGCAGTATTTT; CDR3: CASSESLDGMGTQYF
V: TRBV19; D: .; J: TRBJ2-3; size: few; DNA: TGTGCCAGTAGTGATGATTTTGATAGCACAGATACGCAGTATTTT; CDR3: CASSDDFDSTDTQYF
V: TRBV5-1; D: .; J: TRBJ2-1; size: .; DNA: TGCGCCAGCAGCTTAGGAACAGGAAACAATGAGCAGTTCTTC; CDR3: CASSLGTGNNEQFF
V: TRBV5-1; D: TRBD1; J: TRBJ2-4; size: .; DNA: TGCGCCAGCAGCTTGGGACAGGGAACGGCCAAAAACATTCAGTACTTC; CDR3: CASSLGQGTAKNIQYF
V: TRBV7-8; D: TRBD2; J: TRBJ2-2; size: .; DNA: TGTGCCAGCAGCTTAGACTACCCGGGACTAGCTCCCGGGGAGCTGTTTTTT; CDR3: CASSLDYPGLAPGELFF
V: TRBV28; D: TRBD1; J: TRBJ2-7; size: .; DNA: TGTGCCAGCAGACCCCGACAGGGGCAGTCCTACGAGCAGTACTTC; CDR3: CASRPRQGQSYEQYF
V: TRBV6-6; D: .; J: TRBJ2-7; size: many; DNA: TGTGCCAGCAGTTACTCGAGTACGGGAGATCCCCTCGAGCAGTACTTC; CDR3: CASSYSSTGDPLEQYF
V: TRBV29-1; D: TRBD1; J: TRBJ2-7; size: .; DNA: TGCAGCGTCAAGGGACAGCTATACGAGCAGTACTTC; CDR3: CSVKGQLYEQYF
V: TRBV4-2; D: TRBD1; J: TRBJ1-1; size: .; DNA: TGTGCCAGCAGCCCGAGGGACAGGGAGGGTACTGAAGCTTTCTTT; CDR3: CASSPRDREGTEAFF
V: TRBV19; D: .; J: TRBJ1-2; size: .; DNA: TGTGCCAGTAGTATTAGAGCGGGGGAGGTGAGCTACACCTTC; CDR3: CASSIRAGEVSYTF
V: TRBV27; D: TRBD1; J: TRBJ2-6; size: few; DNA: TGTGCCAGCAGTAGCAGGGGGCCCTTAAGTGGGGCCAACGTCCTGACTTTC; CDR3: CASSSRGPLSGANVLTF
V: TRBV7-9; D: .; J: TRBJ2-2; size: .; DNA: TGTGCCAGCAGCTTAGTTGATTGGCGGGATACCGGTTTGGACGGGGAGCTGTTTTTT; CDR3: CASSLVDWRDTGLDGELFF
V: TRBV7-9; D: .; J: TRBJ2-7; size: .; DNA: TGTGCCAGCAGTTCAGGGGGCGGGAGGGCCCCCTACGAGCAGTACTTC; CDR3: CASSSGGGRAPYEQYF
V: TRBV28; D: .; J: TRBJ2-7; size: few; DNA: TGTGCCAGCATTGGGGGGTACGAGCAGTACTTC; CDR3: CASIGGYEQYF
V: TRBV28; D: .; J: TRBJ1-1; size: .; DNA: TGTGCCAGCAGTTTAAGCATTGAAGCTTTCTTT; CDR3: CASSLSIEAFF
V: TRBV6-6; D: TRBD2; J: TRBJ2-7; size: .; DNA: TGTGCCAGCAGTTCTCCGGGACTAGCGGGAGTCTACGAGCAGTACTTC; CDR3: CASSSPGLAGVYEQYF
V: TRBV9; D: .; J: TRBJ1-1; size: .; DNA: TGTGCCAGCAGCGTAAGTGGGGGCACTGAAGCTTTCTTT; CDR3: CASSVSGGTEAFF
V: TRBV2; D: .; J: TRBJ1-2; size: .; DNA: TGTGCCAGCAGTGAAGTAGGTTATGGCTACACCTTC; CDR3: CASSEVGYGYTF
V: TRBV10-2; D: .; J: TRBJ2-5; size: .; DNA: TGCGCCAGCCCGTACCCCTTGAAGACCCAGTACTTC; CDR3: CASPYPLKTQYF
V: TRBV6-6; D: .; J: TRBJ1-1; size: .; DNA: TGTGCCAGCAGTTACTGGGGGAACACTGAAGCTTTCTTT; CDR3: CASSYWGNTEAFF
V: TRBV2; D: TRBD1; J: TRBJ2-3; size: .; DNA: TGTGCCAGCAGTGCAGGGGGACCCACAGATACGCAGTATTTT; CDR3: CASSAGGPTDTQYF
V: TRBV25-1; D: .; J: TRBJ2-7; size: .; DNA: TGTGCCAGCAGTGCGGAGACAGGAGCACTTACCCTGAGCTACGAGCAGTACTTC; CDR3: CASSAETGALTLSYEQYF
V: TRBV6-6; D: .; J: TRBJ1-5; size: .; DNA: TGTGCCAGCAGTTACTCTAGCAATCAGCCCCAGCATTTT; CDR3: CASSYSSNQPQHF